The 13 T cell receptor beta chains below all came from one sample that was sequenced in a study. Via MiXCR, TCRdb re-called the RT-PCR reads, giving one row per CDR3 protein. The sample consists of about 700,000 distinct CDR3 sequences, 14% of them appearing once. Sample: memory CD4+ T cells from blood. The receptors here all came from a female donor in good health, serving as a healthy control.

This clonotype came up many times. The chain carries TRBV10-3 and TRBJ2-1; D unclear. Germline V gives CDR1 ENHRY, CDR2 SYGVKD. The germline V and J ends were trimmed by 0 bases and 10 bases, with 10 bases remaining between them. There are 13 residues in the CDR3. Here the CDR3 DNA reads TGTGCCATCAGTGAGTCGTCCCCGGGCGAGCAGTTCTTC. Protein: CAISESSPGEQFF.

Only a few counts were recorded for this clonotype. CDR3 amino acids: CASSVVRAGNTIYF. CDR3 bases: TGTGCCAGCAGCGTGGTGAGGGCAGGAAACACCATATATTTT. The chain combines TRBV5-6 with TRBJ1-3; D unresolved. The CDR3 consists of 14 residues. Trimming took 4 bases from V and 4 from J, leaving 12 bases between them. Germline CDR1 and CDR2: SGHDT and YYEEEE.

V is TRBV5-1 and J is TRBJ1-2; D is perhaps TRBD1 (5 bases). The CDR3 has 15 amino acids. Looked up from germline, CDR1 is SGHRS and CDR2 is YFSETQ. V dropped 5 bases and J dropped 0 bases, with 14 bases sitting between them. The CDR3 loop reads CASRAVTGSNYGYTF. Here the CDR3 DNA reads TGCGCCAGCAGGGCCGTCACAGGTTCTAACTATGGCTACACCTTC.

This chain joins TRBV6-1 and TRBJ2-7; D is uncertain. The germline V gene encodes CDR1 MNHNS and CDR2 SASEGT. The CDR3 is 13 amino acids. V lost 0 bases to trimming and J lost 3 bases, with 6 bases between them. Written as DNA, the CDR3 is TGTGCCAGCAGTGAAGCGCTGGACTACGAGCAGTACTTC. Translated, it gives CASSEALDYEQYF.

The rearrangement links TRBV12-3 or TRBV12-4 to TRBJ1-2, with no clear D. This CDR3 has 12 residues. Deletions cut 9 bases from V and 8 bases from J, with 16 bases between. CDR3 region: CASSSGQQGYTF. In DNA form, the CDR3 reads TGTGCCAGTTCCAGTGGGCAGCAGGGCTACACCTTC.

This clonotype was detected ten times or more. The V call is TRBV5-1, the J call TRBJ2-4; D not certain. CDR1 is SGHRS and CDR2 is YFSETQ in the germline V gene. The CDR3 spans 13 residues. The V end lost 4 bases, the J end lost 6 bases, and 11 bases lay between the germline ends. CDR3 region: CASSNGIGNIQYF. In DNA, the CDR3 is TGCGCCAGCAGCAACGGTATAGGAAACATTCAGTACTTC.

This chain connects TRBV18 to TRBJ1-6; TRBD1 matches 7 bases. The CDR3 loop spans 17 amino acids. The trim removed 3 bases at V and 0 bases at J, leaving 5 bases unmatched. From germline, CDR1 is KGHSH and CDR2 LQKENI. DNA of the CDR3: TGTGCCAGCTCACCGATGGGACAGAGCTCCTATAATTCACCCCTCCACTTT. It yields the protein CASSPMGQSSYNSPLHF. The variable domain in full, completed from reference TRBV18 and TRBJ1-6, reads NAGVMQNPRHLVRRRGQEARLRCSPMKGHSHVYWYRQLPEEGLKFMVYLQKENIIDESGMPKERFSAEFPKEGPSILRIQQVVRGDSAAYFCASSPMGQSSYNSPLHFGNGTRLTVT.

This clonotype was seen many times. The V call is TRBV3-1, the J call TRBJ1-2; 10 positions agree with TRBD1. V was pared by 1 base and J by 8 bases, with 10 bases of the junction left unmatched. CDR1 and CDR2 from the germline V gene are LGHDT and YNNKEL (reference sequence). This CDR3 is built from 16 residues. The CDR3 DNA reads as TGTGCCAGCAGCCAAGGACTCGGGACAGGGGCCGTAGGCTACACCTTC. Its translation: CASSQGLGTGAVGYTF. The full variable domain, its missing parts supplied by reference TRBV3-1 and TRBJ1-2, is DTAVSQTPKYLVTQMGNDKSIKCEQNLGHDTMYWYKQDSKKFLKIMFSYNNKELIINETVPNRFSPKSPDKAHLNLHINSLELGDSAVYFCASSQGLGTGAVGYTFGSGTRLTVV.

This clonotype was found many times. The rearrangement joins TRBV20-1 to TRBJ1-5; maybe TRBD1 (6 bases). This CDR3 is 14 amino acids long. CDR1 DFQATT and CDR2 SNEGSKA come from the germline V gene (reference sequence). Trimming took 5 bases from V and 7 from J, leaving 18 bases between them. CDR3 DNA sequence: TGCAGTGCTCACAGGGTTGAGGGAAGCCAGCCCCAGCATTTT. This translates into CSAHRVEGSQPQHF.

The chain links TRBV9 to TRBJ2-2; 7 bases are a match to TRBD2. Trimming cost V 0 bases and J 6 bases; bases outside gene matches: 5. This CDR3 is built from 15 residues. Germline V lookup: CDR1 SGDLS, CDR2 YYNGEE. Here the CDR3 reads CASSVVWEGAGELFF. The CDR3 nucleotides are TGTGCCAGCAGCGTAGTGTGGGAGGGAGCCGGGGAGCTGTTTTTT.

J is TRBJ2-4 and V is TRBV6-1; perhaps D is TRBD1 or TRBD2 (7 bases each). The CDR3 totals 17 residues. CDR1 and CDR2 from the germline V gene are MNHNS and SASEGT. Between the trimmed V and J ends, which lost 1 base and 1 base, there was a span of 14 bases. CDR3 bases: TGTGCCAGCAGTGAAGTTCAGGGGGGGTTCGCCAAAAACATTCAGTACTTC. Protein sequence: CASSEVQGGFAKNIQYF.

Details on this clonotype: A single base separates this from a much larger clone, so it may be a read error. The chain links TRBV5-1 to TRBJ2-7; TRBD2 agrees at 13 bases. V shed 4 bases, J shed 5 bases, and the junction held 9 bases outside the gene matches. Germline V gene data show CDR1 as SGHRS and CDR2 as YFSETQ. This CDR3 spans 16 amino acids. The CDR3 protein is CASSIKGLAGVNEQYF. DNA for the CDR3: TGCGCCAGCAGCATAAAAGGACTAGCGGGAGTGAACGAGCAGTACTTC.

This clonotype was detected only a few times. This chain connects TRBV7-3 to TRBJ1-1; no clear D. This CDR3 has 17 amino acids. Germline V CDR1 and CDR2: SGHTA, FQGTGA. V dropped 4 bases and J dropped 4 bases, with 22 bases sitting between them. CDR3 loop: CASSSSGVGRSGTEAFF. The CDR3 nucleotides are TGTGCCAGCAGCTCCTCGGGTGTTGGGAGGTCGGGCACTGAAGCTTTCTTT.